This TCR beta chain was sequenced in a study of T cell repertoires in ileal Crohn's disease. Study details: Postoperative therapy was given to about half: 11 thiopurines, some 18 anti-TNF agents.

Time point of the sample: neoterminal ileum biopsy at postoperative endoscopy, about 6 months after surgery. This clone was detected only a few times. The V gene end was trimmed by 7 bases and the J gene end by 4 bases; junction bases not matched to a gene: 10. This CDR3 region has 14 residues. Germline V CDR1 and CDR2: SQVTM, ANQGSEA. Only in-frame clones appear in the TCRdb table, and some are missing; sequencing was by immunoSEQ multiplex PCR. The sample shows tens of thousands of clones, 85% to 90% of them seen only once. V usage is TRBV29-1 and J usage is TRBJ2-1; 7 nucleotides align to TRBD2. The sequence derives from an adult with Crohn's disease. The sample consisted of ileal tissue. The CDR3 here is CSADRQRGYNEQFF. CDR3 DNA: TGCAGCGCAGATCGGCAGCGGGGATACAATGAGCAGTTCTTC.